This TCR beta chain stems from a study of cytomegalovirus exposure and HLA in healthy donors. Some clones are missing from TCRdb's copy, which holds only in-frame ones; the method was immunoSEQ multiplex PCR. The sample includes approximately 60,000 clones, 75% to 95% of them seen just once. V was pared by 1 base and J by 7 bases, with 16 bases between. Germline-derived CDR1 and CDR2 are MGHRA and YSYEKL. The CDR3 covers 15 residues. V usage is TRBV4-1 and J usage is TRBJ2-5; D gene unclear. Input material: PBMCs. This clonotype was obtained from a man between 18 and 35 years old in good health and CMV-seronegative. CDR3 protein: CASSQGVAERRTQYF. The CDR3 bases are TGCGCCAGCAGCCAAGGGGTCGCGGAGCGCAGGACCCAGTACTTC.